A single sample gave rise to the 16 T cell receptor beta chains below, sequenced in a study of graft-versus-host responses after intestinal transplantation. Antigens for these TCRs are unknown. TCRdb keeps only in-frame clones here, not all; method: immunoSEQ multiplex PCR. Seen here are some 120,000 clones, 75% to 95% observed once, and the top ten hold roughly 0.17%. The specimen was unstimulated CD4+ T cells sorted from spleen or lymph node cells, collected before intestinal transplant. The receptors shown here come from a human donor who received an intestinal transplant.

V usage is TRBV9 and J usage is TRBJ1-5, with TRBD1 matching over 7 bases. The germline V gene encodes CDR1 SGDLS and CDR2 YYNGEE. The CDR3 covers 13 residues. V lost 7 bases and J lost 7; bases outside the gene matches: 8. Written as DNA, the CDR3 is TGTGCCAGCTCGGGACAGAACGGGCAGCCCCAGCATTTT. It translates to CASSGQNGQPQHF.

The rearrangement joins TRBV7-6 to TRBJ2-3, with a tentative D call TRBD1 (6 bases). Looked up from germline, CDR1 is SGHVS and CDR2 is FNYEAQ. The V end was cut by 1 base, the J end by 3 bases, with 8 bases between. The CDR3 has 14 amino acids. The CDR3 is CASSLETGTDTQYF. The CDR3, as DNA: TGTGCCAGCAGCTTAGAGACAGGAACAGATACGCAGTATTTT.

The chain recombines TRBV7-2 with TRBJ2-1; D is possibly TRBD2 (5 bases). This CDR3 region has 16 residues. V was pared by 1 base and J by 8 bases, with 18 bases between. Germline CDR1 is SGHTA and CDR2 is FQGNSA. CDR3 bases: TGTGCCAGCAGCTTAGGGCCTAGCCCGAATGTCCATGAGCAGTTCTTC. It yields the protein CASSLGPSPNVHEQFF.

The genes are TRBV6-5 and TRBJ1-2; D possibly corresponds to TRBD1 (5 bases). V dropped 2 bases and J dropped 7 bases, with 11 bases sitting between them. The CDR3 totals 13 residues. Looked up from germline, CDR1 is MNHEY and CDR2 is SVGAGI. The CDR3 DNA reads as TGTGCCAGCAGTTACACTCAGGGATTTGGCTACACCTTC. Its protein product is CASSYTQGFGYTF.

J is TRBJ2-7 and V is TRBV28; 10 bases map to TRBD2. Germline assignment: CDR1 MDHEN and CDR2 SYDVKM. The CDR3 has 13 residues. V shed 7 bases and J 4 bases; nucleotides not matched to a gene: 4. CDR3 sequence (DNA): TGTGCCAGCATGACGACTAGCGGGTACGAGCAGTACTTC. Protein sequence: CASMTTSGYEQYF. Complete variable domain (other parts from reference TRBV28 and TRBJ2-7): DVKVTQSSRYLVKRTGEKVFLECVQDMDHENMFWYRQDPGLGLRLIYFSYDVKMKEKGDIPEGYSVSREKKERFSLILESASTNQTSMYLCASMTTSGYEQYFGPGTRLTVT.

The V call is TRBV5-1, the J call TRBJ2-7; the match to TRBD1 covers 8 bases. The junction had 2 bases not matched to a gene; V was cut back by 3 bases and J by 6 bases. The CDR3 is 12 residues long. Germline V gives CDR1 SGHRS, CDR2 YFSETQ. CDR3 DNA sequence: TGCGCCAGCAGCTCACAGGGGGGCGAGCAGTACTTC. It translates to CASSSQGGEQYF. The entire variable domain, with the rest obtained from reference TRBV5-1 and TRBJ2-7, is as follows: KAGVTQTPRYLIKTRGQQVTLSCSPISGHRSVSWYQQTPGQGLQFLFEYFSETQRNKGNFPGRFSGRQFSNSRSEMNVSTLELGDSALYLCASSSQGGEQYFGPGTRLTVT.

The gene calls are TRBV6-6 and TRBJ2-7, with 10 bases aligning to TRBD2. Germline CDR1 MNHNY, CDR2 SVGAGI (reference sequence). The CDR3 sequence is 16 residues long. J lost 4 bases, V lost 5 bases, and 11 bases had no gene match. CDR3 nucleotides: TGTGCCAGCAGTCCCCCCCTAGCGGGAGCCCCTTACGAGCAGTACTTC. This codes for CASSPPLAGAPYEQYF.

V usage is TRBV2 and J usage is TRBJ1-1; no clear D gene. The germline CDR1 and CDR2 sequences are SNHLY and FYNNEI. The CDR3 has 16 amino acids. The V and J ends lost 2 bases and 1 base respectively, with 14 bases between them. CDR3 residues: CASSEWGATTNTEAFF. The DNA for the CDR3 is TGTGCCAGCAGTGAATGGGGAGCGACAACGAACACTGAAGCTTTCTTT.

In regard to this clone: The same CDR3 arises from other DNA sequences in this sample as well. The chain is built from TRBV6-1 and TRBJ2-7, with 9 positions matching TRBD1. Germline V gives CDR1 MNHNS, CDR2 SASEGT. CDR3 length equals 13 residues. Germline trimming cut 3 bases from V and 6 bases from J; bases unmatched to any gene: 3. The CDR3 DNA is TGTGCCAGCAGTGAGGAGGACAGGGGCGAGCAGTACTTC. This gives the protein CASSEEDRGEQYF.

The rearrangement links TRBV5-1 to TRBJ2-1, with 14 positions matching TRBD2. The V gene end was trimmed by 4 bases and the J gene end by 14 bases; junction bases not matched to a gene: 8. Looked up from germline, CDR1 is SGHRS and CDR2 is YFSETQ. The CDR3 spans 14 residues. CDR3 bases: TGCGCCAGCAGCGGGGGGACTAGCGGGAGTTCGGAGTTCTTC. Translated, it gives CASSGGTSGSSEFF. Full variable domain (missing parts from reference TRBV5-1 and TRBJ2-1): KAGVTQTPRYLIKTRGQQVTLSCSPISGHRSVSWYQQTPGQGLQFLFEYFSETQRNKGNFPGRFSGRQFSNSRSEMNVSTLELGDSALYLCASSGGTSGSSEFFGPGTRLTVL.

The V and J genes are TRBV5-1 and TRBJ2-6; D is perhaps TRBD1 (6 bases). CDR1 is SGHRS and CDR2 is YFSETQ in the germline V gene. The CDR3 is 17 amino acids. V shed 2 bases and J shed 2 bases, with 14 bases lying between them. CDR3 loop: CASSFRQGQTGANVLTF. The CDR3 bases are TGCGCCAGCAGCTTTCGGCAGGGGCAAACTGGGGCCAACGTCCTGACTTTC.

This clone was found once. The chain joins TRBV30 to TRBJ2-6; 8 bases agree with TRBD2. V trimming: 0 bases; J trimming: 5 bases; junction bases outside the gene matches: 6. The CDR3 totals 16 residues. Germline values: CDR1 GTSNPN, CDR2 SVGIG (reference sequence). The CDR3 coding sequence is TGTGCCTGGAGTGTACGCGGGAGGCTCTGGGCCAACGTCCTGACTTTC. Encoded protein: CAWSVRGRLWANVLTF.

The genes are TRBV18 and TRBJ1-4; D gene ambiguous. CDR3 length: 15 amino acids. The germline V and J ends were trimmed by 3 bases and 0 bases, with 8 bases remaining between them. Germline loops: CDR1 KGHSH, CDR2 LQKENI. CDR3 sequence reads: CASSPTQSTNEKLFF. The CDR3 DNA reads TGTGCCAGCTCACCGACACAATCAACTAATGAAAAACTGTTTTTT.

The chain uses TRBV2 and TRBJ2-6, with D possibly TRBD2 on 6 matching bases. CDR3 size: 19 residues. Germline CDR1 reads SNHLY; CDR2 reads FYNNEI. Trimming shortened V by 6 bases and J by 0 bases, and 21 bases separated the two germline ends. The CDR3 region is CASSDRGGTYLSGANVLTF. DNA for the CDR3: TGTGCCAGCAGCGACCGTGGAGGGACTTACCTCTCTGGGGCCAACGTCCTGACTTTC.

The gene calls are TRBV11-3 and TRBJ2-1, with D perhaps TRBD1 (6 bases). CDR1 is SGHNT, CDR2 YENEEA, per germline. V lost 8 bases to trimming and J lost 6 bases, with 11 bases between them. CDR3 length: 12 residues. The CDR3 region is CASGGLGNEQFF. CDR3 DNA sequence: TGTGCCAGCGGGGGCCTGGGCAATGAGCAGTTCTTC.

The chain recombines TRBV30 with TRBJ2-7; D is uncertain. The CDR3 is 12 amino acids. Between the trimmed V and J ends, which lost 1 base and 9 bases, there was a span of 13 bases. Germline V gives CDR1 GTSNPN, CDR2 SVGIG (reference sequence). Written as DNA, the CDR3 is TGTGCCTGGAGTGAAACTCGCTCGGGGCAGTACTTC. Translating it yields CAWSETRSGQYF.